This TCR beta chain was recorded in a study of T cell changes during pregnancy in multiple sclerosis. The CDR3 is 14 residues long. Germline CDR1 and CDR2: SSHAT and FNYEAQ (reference sequence). In regard to this clone: An end of the junction differs from the germline gene, which may be a read error.

Only in-frame clones appear in the TCRdb table, and some are missing; sequencing was by immunoSEQ multiplex PCR. This sample has 90,000 to 120,000 clones, with around 92% found just once. The sequence was obtained from a female donor in good health, enrolled as a control in a pregnancy study. The input for sequencing was peripheral blood, taken in the third trimester of pregnancy. V usage is TRBV7-7 and J usage is TRBJ2-1; 10 bases match TRBD1. CDR3: CASSPTGGYNEQFF. CDR3 in DNA: TGTGCTAGCAGCCCGACAGGGGGCTATAATGAGCAGTTCTTC.